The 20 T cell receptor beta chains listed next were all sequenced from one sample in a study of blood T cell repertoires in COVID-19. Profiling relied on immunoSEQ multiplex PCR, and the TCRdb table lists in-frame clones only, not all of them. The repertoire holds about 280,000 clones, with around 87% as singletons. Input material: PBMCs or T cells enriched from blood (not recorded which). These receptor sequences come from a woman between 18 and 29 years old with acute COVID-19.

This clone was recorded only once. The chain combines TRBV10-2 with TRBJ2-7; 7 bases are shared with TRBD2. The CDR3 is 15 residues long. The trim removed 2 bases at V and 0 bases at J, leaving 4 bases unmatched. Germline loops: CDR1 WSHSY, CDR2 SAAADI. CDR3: CASSEGRLASYEQYF. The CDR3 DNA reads TGCGCCAGCAGTGAGGGGAGACTAGCCTCCTACGAGCAGTACTTC.

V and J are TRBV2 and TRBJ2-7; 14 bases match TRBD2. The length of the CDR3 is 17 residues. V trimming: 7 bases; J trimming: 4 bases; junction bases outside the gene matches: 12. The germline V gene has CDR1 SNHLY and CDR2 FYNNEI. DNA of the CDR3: TGTGCCAGCATTGAGGGACTAGCGGGAGAGGCATCGTACGAGCAGTACTTC. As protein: CASIEGLAGEASYEQYF. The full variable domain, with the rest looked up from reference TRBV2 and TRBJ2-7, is EPEVTQTPSHQVTQMGQEVILRCVPISNHLYFYWYRQILGQKVEFLVSFYNNEISEKSEIFDDQFSVERPDGSNFTLKIRSTKLEDSAMYFCASIEGLAGEASYEQYFGPGTRLTVT.

CDR3 DNA: TGTGCCAGCAGTTTACCGTCCAGTAACAATGAGCAGTTCTTC. It translates to CASSLPSSNNEQFF. This sequence joins TRBV28 and TRBJ2-1; D is ambiguous. The CDR3 contains 14 residues. Trimming cost V 2 bases and J 5 bases, with 10 bases left between them. Germline V gene sequence: CDR1 MDHEN, CDR2 SYDVKM.

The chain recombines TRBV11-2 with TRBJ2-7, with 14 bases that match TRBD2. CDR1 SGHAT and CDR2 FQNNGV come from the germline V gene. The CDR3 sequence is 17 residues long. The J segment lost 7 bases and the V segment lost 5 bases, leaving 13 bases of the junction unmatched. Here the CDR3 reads CASSLGKGLAGVGEQYF. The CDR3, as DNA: TGTGCCAGCAGCCTAGGCAAGGGACTAGCGGGAGTTGGGGAGCAGTACTTC.

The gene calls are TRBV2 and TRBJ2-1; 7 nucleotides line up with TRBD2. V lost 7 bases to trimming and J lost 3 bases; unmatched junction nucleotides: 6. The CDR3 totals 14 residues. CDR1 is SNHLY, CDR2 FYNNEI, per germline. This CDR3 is CASTGLADYNEQFF. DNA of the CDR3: TGTGCCAGCACGGGTCTAGCGGACTACAATGAGCAGTTCTTC.

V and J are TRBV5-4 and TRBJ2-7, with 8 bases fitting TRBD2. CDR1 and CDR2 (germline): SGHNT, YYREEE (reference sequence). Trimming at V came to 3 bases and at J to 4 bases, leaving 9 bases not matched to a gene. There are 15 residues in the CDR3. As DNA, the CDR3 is TGTGCCAGCAGCTACCCTGGCGGGAGGCCTTACGAGCAGTACTTC. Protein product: CASSYPGGRPYEQYF.

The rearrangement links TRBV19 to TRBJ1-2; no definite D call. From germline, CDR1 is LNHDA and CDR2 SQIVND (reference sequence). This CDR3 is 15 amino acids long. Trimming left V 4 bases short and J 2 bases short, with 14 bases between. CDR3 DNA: TGTGCCAGTAGTAGCCGCCCCGACATCAACTATGGCTACACCTTC. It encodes CASSSRPDINYGYTF. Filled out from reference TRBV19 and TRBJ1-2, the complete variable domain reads DGGITQSPKYLFRKEGQNVTLSCEQNLNHDAMYWYRQDPGQGLRLIYYSQIVNDFQKGDIAEGYSVSREKKESFPLTVTSAQKNPTAFYLCASSSRPDINYGYTFGSGTRLTVV.

CDR3 sequence reads: CASSGGWGRDDYGYTF. The CDR3 bases are TGTGCCAGCAGCGGTGGATGGGGCAGGGATGACTATGGCTACACCTTC. This rearrangement joins TRBV5-4 to TRBJ1-2; D is perhaps TRBD1 (5 bases). The CDR3 extends over 16 amino acids. The V and J ends lost 4 bases and 3 bases respectively, with 19 bases between them. Germline CDR1 reads SGHNT; CDR2 reads YYREEE (reference sequence). Based on the CDR3 plus reference TRBV5-4 and TRBJ1-2, the full variable domain is ETGVTQSPTHLIKTRGQQVTLRCSSQSGHNTVSWYQQALGQGPQFIFQYYREEENGRGNFPPRFSGLQFPNYSSELNVNALELDDSALYLCASSGGWGRDDYGYTFGSGTRLTVV.

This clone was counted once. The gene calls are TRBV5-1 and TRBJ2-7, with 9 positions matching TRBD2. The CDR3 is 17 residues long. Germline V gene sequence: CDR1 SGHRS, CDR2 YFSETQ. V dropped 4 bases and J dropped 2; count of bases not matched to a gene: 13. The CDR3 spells CASSPETSGGGTYEQYF. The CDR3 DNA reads TGCGCCAGCAGCCCGGAGACTAGCGGAGGGGGTACCTACGAGCAGTACTTC.

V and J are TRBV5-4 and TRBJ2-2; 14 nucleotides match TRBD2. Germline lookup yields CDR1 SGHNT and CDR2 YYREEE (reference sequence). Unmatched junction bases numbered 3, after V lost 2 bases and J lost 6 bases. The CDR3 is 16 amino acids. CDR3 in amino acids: CASSLRLAGGAGELFF. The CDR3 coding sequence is TGTGCCAGCAGCTTACGACTAGCGGGAGGGGCCGGGGAGCTGTTTTTT.

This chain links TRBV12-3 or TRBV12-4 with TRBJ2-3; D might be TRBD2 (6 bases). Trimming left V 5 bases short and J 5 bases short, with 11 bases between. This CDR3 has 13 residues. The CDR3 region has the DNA TGTGCCAGCAGTAAAACGACTAGAGATACGCAGTATTTT. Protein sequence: CASSKTTRDTQYF.

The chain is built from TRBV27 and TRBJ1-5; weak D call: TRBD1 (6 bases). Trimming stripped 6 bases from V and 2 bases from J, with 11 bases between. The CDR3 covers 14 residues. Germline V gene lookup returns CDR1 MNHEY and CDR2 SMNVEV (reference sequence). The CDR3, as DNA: TGTGCCAGCAGGGCGAACAGGGGCAATCAGCCCCAGCATTTT. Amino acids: CASRANRGNQPQHF.

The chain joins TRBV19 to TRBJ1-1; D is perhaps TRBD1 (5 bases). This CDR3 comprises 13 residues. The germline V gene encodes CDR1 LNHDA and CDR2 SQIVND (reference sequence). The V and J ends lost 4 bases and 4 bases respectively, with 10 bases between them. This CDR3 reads CASSRTKATEAFF. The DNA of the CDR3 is TGTGCCAGTAGTAGGACAAAGGCCACTGAAGCTTTCTTT.

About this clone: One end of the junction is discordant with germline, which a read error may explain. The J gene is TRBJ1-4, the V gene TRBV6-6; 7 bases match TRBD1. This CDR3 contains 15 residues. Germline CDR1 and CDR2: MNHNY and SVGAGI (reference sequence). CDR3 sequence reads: CASSHSRTGPEKLFF. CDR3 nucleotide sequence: TGTGCCAGCAGTCACTCGAGGACAGGCCCGGAAAAACTGTTTTTT.

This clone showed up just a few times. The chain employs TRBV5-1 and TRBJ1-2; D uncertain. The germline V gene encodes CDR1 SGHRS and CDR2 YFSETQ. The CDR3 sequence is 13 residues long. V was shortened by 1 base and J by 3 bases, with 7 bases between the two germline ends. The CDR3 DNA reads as TGCGCCAGCAGCTTGACGTCGGACTATGGCTACACCTTC. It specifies CASSLTSDYGYTF.

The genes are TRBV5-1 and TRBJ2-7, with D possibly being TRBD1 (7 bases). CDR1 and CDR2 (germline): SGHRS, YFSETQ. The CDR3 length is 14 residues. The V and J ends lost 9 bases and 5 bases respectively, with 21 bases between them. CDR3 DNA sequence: TGCGCCACCAGAAAGACAGGGACTTCCCACGAGCAGTACTTC. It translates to CATRKTGTSHEQYF.

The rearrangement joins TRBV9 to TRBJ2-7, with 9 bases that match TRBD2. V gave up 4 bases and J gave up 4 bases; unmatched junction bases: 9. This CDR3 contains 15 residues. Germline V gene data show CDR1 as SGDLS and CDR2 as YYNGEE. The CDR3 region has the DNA TGTGCCAGCAGCCCCTCAACAGCGGGAGGATACGAGCAGTACTTC. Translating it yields CASSPSTAGGYEQYF.

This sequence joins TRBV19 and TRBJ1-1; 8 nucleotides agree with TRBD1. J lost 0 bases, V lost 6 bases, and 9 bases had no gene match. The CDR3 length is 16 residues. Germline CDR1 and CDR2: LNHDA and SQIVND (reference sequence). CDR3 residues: CASRSRTGRMNTEAFF. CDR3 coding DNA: TGTGCCAGTAGGAGCAGGACAGGGAGGATGAACACTGAAGCTTTCTTT.

Here the CDR3 reads CASSLQPGMGTGELFF. The CDR3 coding sequence is TGTGCCAGCAGCTTACAACCGGGGATGGGCACCGGGGAGCTGTTTTTT. The chain is built from TRBV7-2 and TRBJ2-2; possible D gene TRBD2, 5 bases. The V gene's germline CDR1 is SGHTA and CDR2 FQGNSA. The CDR3 runs 16 residues. V was shortened by 2 bases and J by 4 bases, with 14 bases between the two germline ends. Variable domain in full (rest from reference TRBV7-2 and TRBJ2-2): GAGVSQSPSNKVTEKGKDVELRCDPISGHTALYWYRQSLGQGLEFLIYFQGNSAPDKSGLPSDRFSAERTGGSVSTLTIQRTQQEDSAVYLCASSLQPGMGTGELFFGEGSRLTVL.

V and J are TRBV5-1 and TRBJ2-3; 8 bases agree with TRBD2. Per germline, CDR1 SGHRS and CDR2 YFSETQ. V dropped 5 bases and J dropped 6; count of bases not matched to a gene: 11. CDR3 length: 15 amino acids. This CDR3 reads CASSVAGPLTDTQYF. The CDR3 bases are TGCGCCAGCAGTGTAGCGGGACCTCTCACTGATACGCAGTATTTT.